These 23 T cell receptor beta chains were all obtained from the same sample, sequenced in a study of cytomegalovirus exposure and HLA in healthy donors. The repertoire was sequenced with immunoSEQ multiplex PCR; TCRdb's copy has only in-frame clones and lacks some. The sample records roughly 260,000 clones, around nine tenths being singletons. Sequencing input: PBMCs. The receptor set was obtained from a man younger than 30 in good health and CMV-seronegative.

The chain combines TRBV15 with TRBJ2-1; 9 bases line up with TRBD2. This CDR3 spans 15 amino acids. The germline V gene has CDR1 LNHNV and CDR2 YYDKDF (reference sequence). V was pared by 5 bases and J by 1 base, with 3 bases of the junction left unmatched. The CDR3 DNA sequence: TGTGCCACCAGCGCTAGCGGGACTTCCTACAATGAGCAGTTCTTC. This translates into CATSASGTSYNEQFF.

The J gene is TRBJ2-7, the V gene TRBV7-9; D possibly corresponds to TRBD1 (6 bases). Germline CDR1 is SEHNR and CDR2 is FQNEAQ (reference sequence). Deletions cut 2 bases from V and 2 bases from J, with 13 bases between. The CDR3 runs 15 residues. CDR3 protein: CASSLTGSPAYEQYF. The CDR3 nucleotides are TGTGCCAGCAGCTTAACAGGGAGTCCAGCCTACGAGCAGTACTTC.

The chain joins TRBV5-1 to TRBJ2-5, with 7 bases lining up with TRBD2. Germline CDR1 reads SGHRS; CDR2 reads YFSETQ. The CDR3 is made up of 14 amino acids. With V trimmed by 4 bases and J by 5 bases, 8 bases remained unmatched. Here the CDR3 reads CASSRGEAGETQYF. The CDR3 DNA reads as TGCGCCAGCAGCCGGGGGGAGGCCGGGGAGACCCAGTACTTC.

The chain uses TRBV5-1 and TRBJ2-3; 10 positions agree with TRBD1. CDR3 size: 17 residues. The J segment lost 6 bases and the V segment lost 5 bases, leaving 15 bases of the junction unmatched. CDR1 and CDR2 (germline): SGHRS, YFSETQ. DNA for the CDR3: TGCGCCAGCAGTCCGGGACAGGGGTCCCCTCGGTTGGATACGCAGTATTTT. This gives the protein CASSPGQGSPRLDTQYF.

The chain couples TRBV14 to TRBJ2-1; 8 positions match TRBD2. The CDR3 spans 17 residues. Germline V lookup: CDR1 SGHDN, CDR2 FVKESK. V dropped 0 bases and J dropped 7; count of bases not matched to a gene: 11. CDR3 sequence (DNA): TGTGCCAGCAGCCAAGATTTTTCCGCGGGAGGACGGAATGAGCAGTTCTTC. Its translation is CASSQDFSAGGRNEQFF. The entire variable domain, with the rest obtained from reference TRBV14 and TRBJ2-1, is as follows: EAGVTQFPSHSVIEKGQTVTLRCDPISGHDNLYWYRRVMGKEIKFLLHFVKESKQDESGMPNNRFLAERTGGTYSTLKVQPAELEDSGVYFCASSQDFSAGGRNEQFFGPGTRLTVL.

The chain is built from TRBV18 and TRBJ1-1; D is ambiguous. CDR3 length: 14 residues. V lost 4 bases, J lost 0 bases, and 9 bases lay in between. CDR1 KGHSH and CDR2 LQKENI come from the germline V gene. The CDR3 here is CASSHGVMNTEAFF. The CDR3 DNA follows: TGTGCCAGCTCACACGGGGTTATGAACACTGAAGCTTTCTTT.

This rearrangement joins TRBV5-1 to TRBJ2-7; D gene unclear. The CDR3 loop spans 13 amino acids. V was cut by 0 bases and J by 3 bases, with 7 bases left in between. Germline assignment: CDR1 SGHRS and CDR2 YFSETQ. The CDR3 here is CASSLAPLYEQYF. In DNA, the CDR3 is TGCGCCAGCAGCTTGGCCCCACTCTACGAGCAGTACTTC.

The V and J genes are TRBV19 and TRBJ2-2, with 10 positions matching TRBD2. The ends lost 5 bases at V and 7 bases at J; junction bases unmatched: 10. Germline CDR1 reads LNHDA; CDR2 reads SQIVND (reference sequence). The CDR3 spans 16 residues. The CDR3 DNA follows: TGTGCCAGTAGTCCCCTAGCGGGAGTCATCGGCGGGGAGCTGTTTTTT. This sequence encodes CASSPLAGVIGGELFF.

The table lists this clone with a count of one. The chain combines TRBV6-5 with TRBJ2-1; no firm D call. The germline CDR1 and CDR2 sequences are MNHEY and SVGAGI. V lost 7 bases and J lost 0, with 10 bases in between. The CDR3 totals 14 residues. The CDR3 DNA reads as TGTGCCAGCACCAAAACCAGCTCCTACAATGAGCAGTTCTTC. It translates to CASTKTSSYNEQFF.

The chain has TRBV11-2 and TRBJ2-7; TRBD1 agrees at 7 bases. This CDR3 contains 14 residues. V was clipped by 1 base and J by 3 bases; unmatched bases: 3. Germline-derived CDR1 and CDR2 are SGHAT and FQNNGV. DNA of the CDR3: TGTGCCAGCAGCTTAGGGGGACAGATCTACGAGCAGTACTTC. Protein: CASSLGGQIYEQYF.

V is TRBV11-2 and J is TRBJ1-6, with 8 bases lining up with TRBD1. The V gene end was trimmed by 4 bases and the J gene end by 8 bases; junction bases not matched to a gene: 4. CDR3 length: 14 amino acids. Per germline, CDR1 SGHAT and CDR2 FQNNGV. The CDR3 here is CASSWTGWDSPLHF. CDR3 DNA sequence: TGTGCCAGCAGCTGGACAGGGTGGGATTCACCCCTCCACTTT. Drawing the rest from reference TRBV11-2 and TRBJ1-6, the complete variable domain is EAGVAQSPRYKIIEKRQSVAFWCNPISGHATLYWYQQILGQGPKLLIQFQNNGVVDDSQLPKDRFSAERLKGVDSTLKIQPAKLEDSAVYLCASSWTGWDSPLHFGNGTRLTVT.

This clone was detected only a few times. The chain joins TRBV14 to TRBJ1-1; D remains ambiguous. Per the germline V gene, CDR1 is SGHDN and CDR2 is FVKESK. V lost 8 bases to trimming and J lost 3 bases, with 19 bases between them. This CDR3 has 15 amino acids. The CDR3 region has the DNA TGTGCCAGCTTACCATTAGGAGGAGGGTACACTGAAGCTTTCTTT. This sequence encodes CASLPLGGGYTEAFF.

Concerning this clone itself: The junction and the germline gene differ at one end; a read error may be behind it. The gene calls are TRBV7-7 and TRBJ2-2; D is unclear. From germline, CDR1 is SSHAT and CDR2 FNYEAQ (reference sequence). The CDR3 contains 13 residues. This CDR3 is CASSHQKTGELFF. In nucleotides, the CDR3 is TGTGCTAGCAGCCACCAGAAAACCGGGGAGCTGTTTTTT.

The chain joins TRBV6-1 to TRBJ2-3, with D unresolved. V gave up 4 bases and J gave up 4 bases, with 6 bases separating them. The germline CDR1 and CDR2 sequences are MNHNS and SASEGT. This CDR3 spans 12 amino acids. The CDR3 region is CASSGPADTQYF. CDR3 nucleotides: TGTGCCAGCAGTGGGCCAGCAGATACGCAGTATTTT.

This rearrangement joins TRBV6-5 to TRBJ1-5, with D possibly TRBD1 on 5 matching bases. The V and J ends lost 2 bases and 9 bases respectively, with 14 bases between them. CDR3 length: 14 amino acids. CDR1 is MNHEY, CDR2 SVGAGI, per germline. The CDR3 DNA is TGTGCCAGCAGTTACAAGGCGACAGCCAGGCCCCAGCATTTT. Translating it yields CASSYKATARPQHF.

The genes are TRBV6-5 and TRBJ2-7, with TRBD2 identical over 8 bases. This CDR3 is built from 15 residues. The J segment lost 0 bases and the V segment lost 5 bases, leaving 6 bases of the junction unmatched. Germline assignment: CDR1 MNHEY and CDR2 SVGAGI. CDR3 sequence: CASSRAGASSYEQYF. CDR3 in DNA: TGTGCCAGCAGTAGAGCGGGAGCCAGCTCCTACGAGCAGTACTTC.

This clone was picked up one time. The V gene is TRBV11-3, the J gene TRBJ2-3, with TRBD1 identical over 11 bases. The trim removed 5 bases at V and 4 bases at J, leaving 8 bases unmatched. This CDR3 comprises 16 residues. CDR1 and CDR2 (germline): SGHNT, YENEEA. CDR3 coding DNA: TGTGCCAGCAGCCGACGACGGACAGGGGGCTCAGATACGCAGTATTTT. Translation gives CASSRRRTGGSDTQYF.

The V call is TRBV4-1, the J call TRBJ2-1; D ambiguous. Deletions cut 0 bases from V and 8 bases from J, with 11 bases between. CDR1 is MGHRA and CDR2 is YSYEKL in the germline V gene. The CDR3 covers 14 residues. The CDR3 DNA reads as TGCGCCAGCAGCCAAGATCGAGCGCTCGATGAGCAGTTCTTC. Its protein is CASSQDRALDEQFF.

CDR3 nucleotide sequence: TGTGCCAGCAGCCCAATCCGGGACTTTTTAACTGAAGCTTTCTTT. Translation gives CASSPIRDFLTEAFF. The gene calls are TRBV13 and TRBJ1-1, with D possibly TRBD1 on 5 matching bases. Germline V gene sequence: CDR1 PRHDT, CDR2 FYEKMQ (reference sequence). Trimming took off 5 bases at V and 5 bases at J, with 18 bases between the two ends. This CDR3 contains 15 residues.

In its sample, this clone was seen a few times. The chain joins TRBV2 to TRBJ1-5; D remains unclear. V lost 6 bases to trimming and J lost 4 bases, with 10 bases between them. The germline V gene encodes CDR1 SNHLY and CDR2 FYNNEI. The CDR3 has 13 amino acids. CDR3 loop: CASRRTVNQPQHF. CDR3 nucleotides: TGTGCCAGCAGGCGGACTGTGAATCAGCCCCAGCATTTT.

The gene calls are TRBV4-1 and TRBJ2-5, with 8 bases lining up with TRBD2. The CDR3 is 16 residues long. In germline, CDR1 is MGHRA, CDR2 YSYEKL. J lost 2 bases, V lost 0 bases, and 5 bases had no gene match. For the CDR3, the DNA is TGCGCCAGCAGCCAAGATAATCGGGGGGGACAAGAGACCCAGTACTTC. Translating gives CASSQDNRGGQETQYF.

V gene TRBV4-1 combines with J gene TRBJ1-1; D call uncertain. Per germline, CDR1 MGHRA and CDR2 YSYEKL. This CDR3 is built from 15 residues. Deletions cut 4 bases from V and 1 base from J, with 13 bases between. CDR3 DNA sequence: TGCGCCAGCAGCCTAATTGGAGGGCCGAACACTGAAGCTTTCTTT. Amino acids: CASSLIGGPNTEAFF.

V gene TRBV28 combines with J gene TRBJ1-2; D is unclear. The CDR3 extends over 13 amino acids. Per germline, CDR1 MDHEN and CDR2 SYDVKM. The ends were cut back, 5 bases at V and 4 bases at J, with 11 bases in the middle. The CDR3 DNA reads TGTGCCAGCAGTCTTCGACTCGTCTATGGCTACACCTTC. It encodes CASSLRLVYGYTF.